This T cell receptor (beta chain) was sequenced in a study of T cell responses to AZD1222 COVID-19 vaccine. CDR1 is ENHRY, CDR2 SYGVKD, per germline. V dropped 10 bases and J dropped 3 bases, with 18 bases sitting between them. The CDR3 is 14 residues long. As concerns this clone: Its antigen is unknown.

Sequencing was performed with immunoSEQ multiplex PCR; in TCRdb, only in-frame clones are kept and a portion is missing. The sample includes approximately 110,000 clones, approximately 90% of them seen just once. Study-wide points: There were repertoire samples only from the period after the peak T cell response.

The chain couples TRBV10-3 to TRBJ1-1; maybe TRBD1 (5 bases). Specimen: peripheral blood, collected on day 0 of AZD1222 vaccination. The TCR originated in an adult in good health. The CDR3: CATAWRGTDTEAFF. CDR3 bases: TGTGCCACTGCCTGGAGAGGGACGGACACTGAAGCTTTCTTT.